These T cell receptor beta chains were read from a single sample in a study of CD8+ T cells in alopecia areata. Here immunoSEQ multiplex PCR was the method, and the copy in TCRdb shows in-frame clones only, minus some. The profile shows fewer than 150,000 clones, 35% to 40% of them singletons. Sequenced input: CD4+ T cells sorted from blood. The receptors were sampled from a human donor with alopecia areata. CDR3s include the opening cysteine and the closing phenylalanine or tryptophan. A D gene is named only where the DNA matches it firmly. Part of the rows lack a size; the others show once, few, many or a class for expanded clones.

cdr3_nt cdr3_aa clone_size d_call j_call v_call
TGTGCCAGCAGCAGGCAGGGGTTCTCCTACGAGCAGTACTTC CASSRQGFSYEQYF - - TRBJ2-7 TRBV7-9
TGCGCCAGCAGCTTGGAAAGGGGGGCCACTGAAGCTTTCTTT CASSLERGATEAFF few - TRBJ1-1 TRBV5-1
TGCAGCGGCGAAGACAGGGGAGACACTGAAGCTTTCTTT CSGEDRGDTEAFF once TRBD1 TRBJ1-1 TRBV29-1
TGTGCCAGCAGCTGGGGGCAAGAGACCCAGTACTTC CASSWGQETQYF few - TRBJ2-5 TRBV5-4
TGCGCCAGCAGCTTGACGACACCGACTAAAGGCTACACCTTC CASSLTTPTKGYTF few - TRBJ1-2 TRBV5-1
TGTGCCAGCAGCCCGGGACTAGCTTCCTACGAGCAGTACTTC CASSPGLASYEQYF many TRBD2 TRBJ2-7 TRBV7-2
TGTGCCAGCAGCTCACAGGGGAGCAATCAGCCCCAGCATTTT CASSSQGSNQPQHF - TRBD1 TRBJ1-5 TRBV7-9
TGTGCCTGGAGTACCCTAGCGGGTTACAATGAGCAGTTCTTC CAWSTLAGYNEQFF - TRBD2 TRBJ2-1 TRBV30
TGTGCCAGCAGCTTAGGTGGGATGCGGGAGACCCAGTACTTC CASSLGGMRETQYF - - TRBJ2-5 TRBV7-2
TGTGCCAGCAGCCTCACCGGGACTAGCGGGAGAGTGCAGTACTTC CASSLTGTSGRVQYF - TRBD2 TRBJ2-7 TRBV4-2
TGTGCCAGCAGCCGGGACAGGGGCTCCTACGAGCAGTACTTC CASSRDRGSYEQYF few TRBD1 TRBJ2-7 TRBV7-2
TGTGCCAGCAGCCTCGGACAGGCCCAAGAGACCCAGTACTTC CASSLGQAQETQYF - TRBD1 TRBJ2-5 TRBV7-9
TGTGCCAGCAGCTTAACGGGTACCAATGAGCAGTTCTTC CASSLTGTNEQFF - - TRBJ2-1 TRBV13
TGTGCCAGCAGTTCCCAGCGGGGGCGCTACAATGAGCAGTTCTTC CASSSQRGRYNEQFF few TRBD2 TRBJ2-1 TRBV6-6
TGTGCCAGCACTGCGAGCTCCTACGAGCAGTACTTC CASTASSYEQYF - - TRBJ2-7 TRBV28
TGTGCCTGGACCTCACAGAGAATCTATGGCTACACCTTC CAWTSQRIYGYTF - - TRBJ1-2 TRBV30
TGTGCCACCAGCAAGGGACAAGGGACCTACGAGCAGTACTTC CATSKGQGTYEQYF - - TRBJ2-7 TRBV15
TGCAGCGGGAGGGGGACAGGGGACCACGAGCAGTACTTC CSGRGTGDHEQYF - TRBD1 TRBJ2-7 TRBV29-1
TGCAGCGTGGGAGACAGAAACTATGGCTACACCTTC CSVGDRNYGYTF - - TRBJ1-2 TRBV29-1
TGTGCCATCAGCTCCAAGTACGAGCAGTACTTC CAISSKYEQYF few - TRBJ2-7 TRBV10-3
TGTGCCAGCAGCCCGGGACAGAGATATCAGCCCCAGCATTTT CASSPGQRYQPQHF - TRBD1 TRBJ1-5 TRBV7-2
TGTGCCAGCAGCCCTTCGTACCAAGAGACCCAGTACTTC CASSPSYQETQYF - - TRBJ2-5 TRBV11-2
TGCAGCGTTCAGCTGGGGGCCTACGAGCAGTACTTC CSVQLGAYEQYF - - TRBJ2-7 TRBV29-1
TGTGCCAGCAGCTCTACCTCCGGGGAGACGGGAGGCTACACCTTC CASSSTSGETGGYTF - - TRBJ1-2 TRBV7-2
TGCAGCGTTGCGACATACGAGCAGTACTTC CSVATYEQYF - - TRBJ2-7 TRBV29-1
TGTGCCAGCAGCACCGGACGGACCCTGGGGTCACCCCTCCACTTT CASSTGRTLGSPLHF - - TRBJ1-6 TRBV5-8
TGCGCCAGCAGCTTGGAACAGGCCAGGTCGGGAGGCTACACCTTC CASSLEQARSGGYTF - - TRBJ1-2 TRBV5-1